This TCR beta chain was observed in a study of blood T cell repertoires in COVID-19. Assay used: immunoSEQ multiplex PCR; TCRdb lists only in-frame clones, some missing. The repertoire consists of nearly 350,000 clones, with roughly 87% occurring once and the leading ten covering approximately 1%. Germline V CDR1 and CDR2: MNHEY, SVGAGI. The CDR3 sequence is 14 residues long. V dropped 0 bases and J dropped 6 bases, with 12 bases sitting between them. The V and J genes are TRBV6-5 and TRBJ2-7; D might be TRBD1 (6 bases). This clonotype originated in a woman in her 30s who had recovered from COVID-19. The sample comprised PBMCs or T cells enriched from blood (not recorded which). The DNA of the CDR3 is TGTGCCAGCAGTTACTCTTGGCAGGGGCGCGAGCAGTACTTC. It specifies CASSYSWQGREQYF.